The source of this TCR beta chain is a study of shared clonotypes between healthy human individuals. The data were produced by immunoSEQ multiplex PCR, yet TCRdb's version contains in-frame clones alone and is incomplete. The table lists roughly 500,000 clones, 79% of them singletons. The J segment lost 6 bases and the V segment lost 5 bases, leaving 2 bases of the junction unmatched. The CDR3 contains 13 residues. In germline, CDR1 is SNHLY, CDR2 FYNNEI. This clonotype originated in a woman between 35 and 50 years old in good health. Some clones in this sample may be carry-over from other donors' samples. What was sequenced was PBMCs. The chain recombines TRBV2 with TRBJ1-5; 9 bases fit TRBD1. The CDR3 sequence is CASSTGGSQPQHF. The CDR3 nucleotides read TGTGCCAGCAGTACAGGGGGCAGTCAGCCCCAGCATTTT.